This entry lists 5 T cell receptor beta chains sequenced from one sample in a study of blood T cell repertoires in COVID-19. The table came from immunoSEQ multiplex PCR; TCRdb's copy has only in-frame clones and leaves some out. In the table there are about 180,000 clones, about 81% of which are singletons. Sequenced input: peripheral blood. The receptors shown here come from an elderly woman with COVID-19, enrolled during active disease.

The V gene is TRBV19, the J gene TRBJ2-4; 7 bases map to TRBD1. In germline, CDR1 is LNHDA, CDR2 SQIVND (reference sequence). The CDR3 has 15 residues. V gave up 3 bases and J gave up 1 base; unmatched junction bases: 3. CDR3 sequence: CASSMTGMAKNIQYF. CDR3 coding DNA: TGTGCCAGTAGTATGACAGGGATGGCCAAAAACATTCAGTACTTC.

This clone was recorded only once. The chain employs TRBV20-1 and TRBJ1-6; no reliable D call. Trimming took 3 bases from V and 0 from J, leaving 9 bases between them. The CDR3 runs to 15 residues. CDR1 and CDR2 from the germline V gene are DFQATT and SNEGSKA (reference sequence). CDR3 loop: CSASVGVSYNSPLHF. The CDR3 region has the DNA TGCAGTGCTAGTGTCGGGGTCTCCTATAATTCACCCCTCCACTTT.

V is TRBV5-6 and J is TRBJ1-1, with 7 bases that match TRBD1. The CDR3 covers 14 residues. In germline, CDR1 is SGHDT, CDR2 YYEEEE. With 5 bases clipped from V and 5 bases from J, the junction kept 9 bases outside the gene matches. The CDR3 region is CASRPTGVGTEAFF. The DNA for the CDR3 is TGTGCCAGCAGGCCAACAGGGGTGGGGACTGAAGCTTTCTTT.

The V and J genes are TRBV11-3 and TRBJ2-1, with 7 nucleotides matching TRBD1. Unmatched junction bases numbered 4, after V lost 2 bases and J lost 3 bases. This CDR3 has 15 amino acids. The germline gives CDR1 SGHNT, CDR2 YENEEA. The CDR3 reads CASSLTGALYNEQFF. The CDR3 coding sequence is TGTGCCAGCAGCTTAACAGGGGCTCTCTACAATGAGCAGTTCTTC.

The CDR3 loop is CASSLGTGGPDTGELFF. The CDR3 coding sequence is TGCGCCAGCAGCTTGGGGACGGGAGGGCCGGACACCGGGGAGCTGTTTTTT. The rearrangement links TRBV5-1 to TRBJ2-2; 8 bases are shared with TRBD2. CDR3 size: 17 residues. Germline assignment: CDR1 SGHRS and CDR2 YFSETQ. V shed 0 bases and J 3 bases; nucleotides not matched to a gene: 7.